These 22 T cell receptor beta chains originate from one sample sequenced in a study of CD8+ T cells in alopecia areata (dated 2018 in TCRdb). The library was prepared using the immunoSEQ multiplex PCR assay. RNA was extracted from all samples and reverse transcribed into cDNA, which served as template for TCR sequencing. TCRdb holds this immuneACCESS table with in-frame rearrangements only. Some clones are missing; in checked studies, unresolved V genes explain under half, and the rest has no known cause. The sample profile shows about 110,000 clones; under 65% of them were found once. The biggest ten clones account for around a quarter of the sample. Sequenced sample: NKG2D-low CD8+ T cells sorted from blood. The cell subset or site label corresponds to: sorted CD8+ NKG2D-low blood T cells. Receptors originate from a human donor with alopecia areata.

The chain links TRBV29-1 to TRBJ2-7; 8 bases are a match to TRBD1. CDR3 length: 14 amino acids. Germline V gene sequence: CDR1 SQVTM, CDR2 ANQGSEA. V was pared by 6 bases and J by 3 bases, with 10 bases of the junction left unmatched. The CDR3 nucleotides read TGCAGCGTCACCGGGACAGGCCGAGGCTACGAGCAGTACTTC. Its protein is CSVTGTGRGYEQYF.

This chain uses TRBV6-5 with TRBJ2-3, with D possibly matching TRBD1 (6 bases). The ends were cut back, 4 bases at V and 0 bases at J, with 8 bases in the middle. The germline CDR1 and CDR2 sequences are MNHEY and SVGAGI. This CDR3 spans 14 amino acids. The CDR3 is CASSWQGSTDTQYF. DNA for the CDR3: TGTGCCAGCAGTTGGCAGGGGAGCACAGATACGCAGTATTTT.

The V call is TRBV27, the J call TRBJ2-7, with D possibly matching TRBD2 (6 bases). CDR3 length equals 13 residues. V shed 3 bases and J shed 4 bases, with 10 bases lying between them. The germline CDR1 and CDR2 sequences are MNHEY and SMNVEV (reference sequence). The CDR3 sequence: CASSLAGFYEQYF. DNA of the CDR3: TGTGCCAGCAGTTTGGCGGGGTTTTACGAGCAGTACTTC.

The chain combines TRBV5-1 with TRBJ2-7; D is unresolved. V lost 0 bases and J lost 3, with 13 bases in between. Germline values: CDR1 SGHRS, CDR2 YFSETQ. The CDR3 contains 15 residues. CDR3 protein: CASSLETNYNYEQYF. CDR3 in DNA: TGCGCCAGCAGCTTGGAGACAAATTATAACTACGAGCAGTACTTC. The whole variable domain, filled in from reference TRBV5-1 and TRBJ2-7, reads KAGVTQTPRYLIKTRGQQVTLSCSPISGHRSVSWYQQTPGQGLQFLFEYFSETQRNKGNFPGRFSGRQFSNSRSEMNVSTLELGDSALYLCASSLETNYNYEQYFGPGTRLTVT.

The rearrangement links TRBV7-9 to TRBJ2-5; 7 bases fit TRBD1. This CDR3 spans 15 amino acids. Germline V lookup: CDR1 SEHNR, CDR2 FQNEAQ (reference sequence). After removal of 5 bases from V and 4 bases from J, the junction contained 10 bases not matched to a gene. The CDR3 nucleotides are TGTGCCAGCAGCCGAGTGACAGGGCAGGGAGAGACCCAGTACTTC. This codes for CASSRVTGQGETQYF.

The chain recombines TRBV2 with TRBJ2-7, with 8 bases identical to TRBD2. CDR3 length: 14 residues. V was clipped by 3 bases and J by 3 bases; unmatched bases: 4. Germline-derived CDR1 and CDR2 are SNHLY and FYNNEI. The CDR3 DNA is TGTGCCAGCAGTGAGTCGGGAGGGATCTACGAGCAGTACTTC. Its translation is CASSESGGIYEQYF. The full variable domain, completed using reference TRBV2 and TRBJ2-7, is EPEVTQTPSHQVTQMGQEVILRCVPISNHLYFYWYRQILGQKVEFLVSFYNNEISEKSEIFDDQFSVERPDGSNFTLKIRSTKLEDSAMYFCASSESGGIYEQYFGPGTRLTVT.

This clone appeared once. The V call is TRBV6-1, the J call TRBJ2-5; 10 bases line up with TRBD2. Germline-derived CDR1 and CDR2 are MNHNS and SASEGT. The J segment lost 5 bases and the V segment lost 7 bases, leaving 10 bases of the junction unmatched. The CDR3 spans 15 residues. CDR3 protein: CASTQAGGIGETQYF. CDR3 DNA: TGTGCCAGCACCCAAGCGGGAGGGATCGGGGAGACCCAGTACTTC.

This clone occurred a few times. This chain connects TRBV19 to TRBJ1-1, with D perhaps TRBD1 (5 bases). This CDR3 is 15 amino acids long. The germline V and J ends were trimmed by 2 bases and 0 bases, with 10 bases remaining between them. CDR1 is LNHDA, CDR2 SQIVND, per germline (reference sequence). The CDR3 loop is CASSISGQLNTEAFF. CDR3 coding DNA: TGTGCCAGTAGTATATCAGGGCAGTTGAACACTGAAGCTTTCTTT.

The chain couples TRBV27 to TRBJ1-1; D perhaps matches TRBD1 (6 bases). Germline CDR1 MNHEY, CDR2 SMNVEV (reference sequence). Trimming stripped 0 bases from V and 3 bases from J, with 14 bases between. The CDR3 totals 16 residues. The CDR3 nucleotides are TGTGCCAGCAGTTTATCCCAGGGGCTCTACTACACTGAAGCTTTCTTT. It encodes CASSLSQGLYYTEAFF.

Only a few counts were recorded for this clone. The chain combines TRBV7-9 with TRBJ2-7; the D gene is possibly TRBD1 (6 bases). The CDR3 contains 14 residues. V shed 3 bases and J shed 4 bases, with 13 bases lying between them. Germline CDR1 SEHNR, CDR2 FQNEAQ (reference sequence). The chain's CDR3 is CASSFLGASYEQYF. The CDR3 DNA reads TGTGCCAGCAGCTTCCTGGGGGCATCGTACGAGCAGTACTTC.

The chain employs TRBV5-1 and TRBJ1-2, with D maybe TRBD1 (6 bases). V was clipped by 4 bases and J by 4 bases, with 20 bases between them. This CDR3 region has 16 residues. CDR1 and CDR2 (germline): SGHRS, YFSETQ. CDR3 bases: TGCGCCAGCAGCCCGCGACAGGCCCACACCATCTATGGCTACACCTTC. Residues: CASSPRQAHTIYGYTF.

This chain connects TRBV5-6 to TRBJ2-7; a weak D match, TRBD2 (5 bases). V dropped 4 bases and J dropped 2 bases, with 10 bases sitting between them. The CDR3 has 13 amino acids. Germline values: CDR1 SGHDT, CDR2 YYEEEE. As DNA, the CDR3 is TGTGCCAGCAGCCCCGGGGAAGCCTACGAGCAGTACTTC. It codes for CASSPGEAYEQYF. The full variable domain, with the rest looked up from reference TRBV5-6 and TRBJ2-7, is DAGVTQSPTHLIKTRGQQVTLRCSPKSGHDTVSWYQQALGQGPQFIFQYYEEEERQRGNFPDRFSGHQFPNYSSELNVNALLLGDSALYLCASSPGEAYEQYFGPGTRLTVT.

The chain recombines TRBV30 with TRBJ1-3; possibly TRBD1 for D (5 bases). Trimming pared 1 base from V and 2 bases from J, leaving 15 bases between. Germline V gives CDR1 GTSNPN, CDR2 SVGIG (reference sequence). The CDR3 totals 16 residues. For the CDR3, the DNA is TGTGCCTGGAGTGGCCCCTTGGGGCTTCCTGGAAACACCATATATTTT. This sequence encodes CAWSGPLGLPGNTIYF.

The V gene is TRBV2, the J gene TRBJ2-5, with no clear D. The germline CDR1 and CDR2 sequences are SNHLY and FYNNEI. The CDR3 contains 15 residues. Trimming shortened V by 6 bases and J by 2 bases, and 16 bases separated the two germline ends. Written as DNA, the CDR3 is TGTGCCAGCAGCGCAACCCCTACAGCACAAGAGACCCAGTACTTC. Translated, it gives CASSATPTAQETQYF.

This sequence joins TRBV27 and TRBJ2-1; D is undetermined. Trimming took off 5 bases at V and 8 bases at J, with 19 bases between the two ends. Germline assignment: CDR1 MNHEY and CDR2 SMNVEV (reference sequence). The CDR3 length is 15 residues. The CDR3 reads CASSPKGGRLDEQFF. The DNA of the CDR3 is TGTGCCAGCAGTCCGAAGGGTGGGCGGCTGGATGAGCAGTTCTTC.

The chain combines TRBV7-9 with TRBJ2-1; no clear D. The CDR3 extends over 14 amino acids. V lost 1 base and J 10 bases, leaving 14 bases between the germline ends. The germline CDR1 and CDR2 sequences are SEHNR and FQNEAQ (reference sequence). The CDR3 sequence: CASSLGSIRTEQFF. In nucleotides, the CDR3 is TGTGCCAGCAGCTTAGGATCCATTAGAACCGAGCAGTTCTTC.

By share, this clone ranks as medium-sized. J is TRBJ1-5 and V is TRBV28; D gene ambiguous. CDR3 length: 11 residues. Germline-derived CDR1 and CDR2 are MDHEN and SYDVKM. Trimming pared 3 bases from V and 8 bases from J, leaving 5 bases between. CDR3 residues: CASSFPEPQHF. CDR3 coding DNA: TGTGCCAGCAGTTTTCCAGAGCCCCAGCATTTT.

This clone came up once. The gene calls are TRBV27 and TRBJ2-2; no clear D gene. The CDR3 has 14 residues. The V end lost 2 bases, the J end lost 7 bases, and 11 bases lay between the germline ends. Germline V gene data show CDR1 as MNHEY and CDR2 as SMNVEV (reference sequence). CDR3 sequence reads: CASSLNVDGGELFF. The CDR3 nucleotides are TGTGCCAGCAGTTTAAACGTGGATGGCGGGGAGCTGTTTTTT.

This chain connects TRBV27 to TRBJ2-1; weak D call: TRBD2 (6 bases). This CDR3 has 12 residues. The V gene lost 6 bases and the J gene lost 3 bases, with 6 bases spanning the gap. Germline assignment: CDR1 MNHEY and CDR2 SMNVEV (reference sequence). In nucleotides, the CDR3 is TGTGCCAGCAGCGGGGGCTACAATGAGCAGTTCTTC. Its translation: CASSGGYNEQFF.

This clone showed up just a few times. The chain joins TRBV7-9 to TRBJ1-2; the D is unclear. CDR1 is SEHNR, CDR2 FQNEAQ, per germline (reference sequence). The V end was cut by 6 bases, the J end by 8 bases, with 13 bases between. The CDR3 is 12 amino acids. DNA for the CDR3: TGTGCCAGCAGTCTGACTTTAAGGGGCTACACCTTC. Its translation is CASSLTLRGYTF.

CDR3 sequence reads: CASTSPDRVGTDTQYF. The CDR3, as DNA: TGTGCCAGCACCTCTCCCGACAGGGTGGGCACAGATACGCAGTATTTT. The V and J genes are TRBV2 and TRBJ2-3; 7 nucleotides line up with TRBD1. V lost 7 bases and J lost 1; bases outside the gene matches: 11. The germline gives CDR1 SNHLY, CDR2 FYNNEI. The CDR3 contains 16 residues.

This clone occurred once. The chain has TRBV5-6 and TRBJ2-1; D remains unclear. Germline-derived CDR1 and CDR2 are SGHDT and YYEEEE. This CDR3 region has 12 residues. Trimming cost V 3 bases and J 7 bases, with 8 bases left between them. CDR3 sequence (DNA): TGTGCCAGCAGCTCGATGCGGAATGAGCAGTTCTTC. It specifies CASSSMRNEQFF.